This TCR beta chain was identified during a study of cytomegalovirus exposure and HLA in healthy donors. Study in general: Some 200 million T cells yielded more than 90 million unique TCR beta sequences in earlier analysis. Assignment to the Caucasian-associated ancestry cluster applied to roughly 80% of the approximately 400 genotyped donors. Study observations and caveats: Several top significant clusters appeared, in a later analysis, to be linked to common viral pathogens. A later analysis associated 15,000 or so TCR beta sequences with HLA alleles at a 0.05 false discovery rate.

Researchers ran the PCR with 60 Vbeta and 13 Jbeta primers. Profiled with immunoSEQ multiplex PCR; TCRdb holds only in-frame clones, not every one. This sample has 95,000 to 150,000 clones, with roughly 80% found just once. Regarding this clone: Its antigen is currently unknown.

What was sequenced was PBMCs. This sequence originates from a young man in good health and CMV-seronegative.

The CDR3 reads CASSFSGDRSTDTQYF. CDR3 bases: TGTGCCAGCAGCTTCTCAGGGGACCGTAGCACAGATACGCAGTATTTT. The chain has TRBV11-2 and TRBJ2-3, with D perhaps TRBD1 (6 bases). Per germline, CDR1 SGHAT and CDR2 FQNNGV. V lost 3 bases and J lost 0, with 13 bases in between. CDR3 size: 16 residues. The entire variable domain, with the rest obtained from reference TRBV11-2 and TRBJ2-3, is as follows: EAGVAQSPRYKIIEKRQSVAFWCNPISGHATLYWYQQILGQGPKLLIQFQNNGVVDDSQLPKDRFSAERLKGVDSTLKIQPAKLEDSAVYLCASSFSGDRSTDTQYFGPGTRLTVL.